The text below deals with one T cell receptor (beta chain). The data are from a study of shared clonotypes between healthy human individuals. As for the study in general: Donor ages ranged 18 to 49 years: a couple of women, three men.

The CDR3 covers 14 residues. The V gene end was trimmed by 6 bases and the J gene end by 0 bases; junction bases not matched to a gene: 4. Germline CDR1 and CDR2: MDHEN and SYDVKM. The method was immunoSEQ multiplex PCR; TCRdb's version includes in-frame clones alone and lacks a portion of them. The repertoire holds 2 million to 2.5 million clones, with approximately 94% as singletons. CD45RO-negative, CCR7-selected cells formed the naive CD8 fraction, which excluded terminally differentiated effector memory CD45RA+ cells. Donors, without exception, were Caucasian adults residing in Nashville, Tennessee.

The chain has TRBV28 and TRBJ1-1; 7 bases line up with TRBD1. Sequenced input: naive CD8+ T cells from PBMCs. This TCR derives from a man between 18 and 29 years old in good health. Some clones in this sample may be carry-over from other donors' samples. CDR3 DNA: TGTGCCAGCAGGGGACAGCTCATGAACACTGAAGCTTTCTTT. It specifies CASRGQLMNTEAFF.